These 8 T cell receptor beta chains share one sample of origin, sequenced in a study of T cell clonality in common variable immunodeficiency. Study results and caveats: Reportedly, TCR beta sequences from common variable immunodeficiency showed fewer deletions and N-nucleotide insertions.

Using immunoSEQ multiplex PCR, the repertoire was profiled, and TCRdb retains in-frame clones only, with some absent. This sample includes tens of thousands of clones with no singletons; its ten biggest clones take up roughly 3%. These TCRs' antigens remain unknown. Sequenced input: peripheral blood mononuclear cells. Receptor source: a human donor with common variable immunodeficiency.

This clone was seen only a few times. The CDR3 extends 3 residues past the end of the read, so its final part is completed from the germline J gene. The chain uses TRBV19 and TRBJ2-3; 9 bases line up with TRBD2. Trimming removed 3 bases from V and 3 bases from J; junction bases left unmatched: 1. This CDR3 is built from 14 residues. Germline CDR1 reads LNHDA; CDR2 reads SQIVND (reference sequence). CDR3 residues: CASSISGSTDTQYF. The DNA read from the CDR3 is TGTGCCAGTAGTATTAGCGGGAGTACAGATACG.

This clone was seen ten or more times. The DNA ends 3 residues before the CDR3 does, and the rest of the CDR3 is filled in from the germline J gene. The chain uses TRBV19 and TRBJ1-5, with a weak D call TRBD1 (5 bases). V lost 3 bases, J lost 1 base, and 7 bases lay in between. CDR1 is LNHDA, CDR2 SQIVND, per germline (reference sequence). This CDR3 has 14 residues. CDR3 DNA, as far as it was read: TGTGCCAGTAGTATCGGACAAAGCAATCAGCCC. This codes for CASSIGQSNQP. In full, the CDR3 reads CASSIGQSNQPQHF.

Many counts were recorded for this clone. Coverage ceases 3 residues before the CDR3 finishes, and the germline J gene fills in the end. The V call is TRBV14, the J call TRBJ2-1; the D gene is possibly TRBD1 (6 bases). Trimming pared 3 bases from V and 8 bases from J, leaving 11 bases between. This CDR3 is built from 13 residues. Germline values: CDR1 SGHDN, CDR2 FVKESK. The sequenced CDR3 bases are TGTGCCAGCAGCCAGGCAGGGGTACATGAG. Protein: CASSQAGVHE. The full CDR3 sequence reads CASSQAGVHEQFF.

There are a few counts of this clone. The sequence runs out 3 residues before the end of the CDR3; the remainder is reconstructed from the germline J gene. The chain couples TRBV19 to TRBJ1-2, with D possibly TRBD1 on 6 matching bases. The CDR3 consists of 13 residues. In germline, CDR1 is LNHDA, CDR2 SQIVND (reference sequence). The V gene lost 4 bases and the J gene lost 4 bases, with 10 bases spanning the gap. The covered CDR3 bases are TGTGCCAGTAGTAACCTCAGGGGCTATGGC. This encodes CASSNLRGYG. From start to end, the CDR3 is CASSNLRGYGYTF.

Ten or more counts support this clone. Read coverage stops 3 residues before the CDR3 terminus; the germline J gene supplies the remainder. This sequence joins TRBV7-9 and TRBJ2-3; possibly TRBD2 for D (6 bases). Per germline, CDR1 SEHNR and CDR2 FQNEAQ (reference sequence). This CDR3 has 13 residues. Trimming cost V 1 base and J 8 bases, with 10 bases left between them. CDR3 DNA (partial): TGTGCCAGCAGCTTAGGCGCGGGAAGTACG. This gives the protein CASSLGAGST. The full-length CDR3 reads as CASSLGAGSTQYF.

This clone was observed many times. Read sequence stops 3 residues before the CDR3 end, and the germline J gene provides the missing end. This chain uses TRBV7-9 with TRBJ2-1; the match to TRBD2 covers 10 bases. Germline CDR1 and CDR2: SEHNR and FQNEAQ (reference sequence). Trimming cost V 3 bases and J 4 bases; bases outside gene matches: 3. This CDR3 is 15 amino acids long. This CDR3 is CASSFTSGTYNEQFF. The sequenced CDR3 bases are TGTGCCAGCAGCTTTACTAGCGGGACGTACAATGAG.

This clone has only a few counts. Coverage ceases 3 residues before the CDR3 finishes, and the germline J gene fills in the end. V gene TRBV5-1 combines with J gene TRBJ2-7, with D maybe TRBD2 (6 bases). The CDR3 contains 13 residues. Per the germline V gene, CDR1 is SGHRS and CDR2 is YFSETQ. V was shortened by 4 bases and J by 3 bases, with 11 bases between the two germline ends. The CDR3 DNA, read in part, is TGCGCCAGCAGCCCGGGACTTTTCTACGAG. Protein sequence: CASSPGLFYE. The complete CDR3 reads CASSPGLFYEQYF.

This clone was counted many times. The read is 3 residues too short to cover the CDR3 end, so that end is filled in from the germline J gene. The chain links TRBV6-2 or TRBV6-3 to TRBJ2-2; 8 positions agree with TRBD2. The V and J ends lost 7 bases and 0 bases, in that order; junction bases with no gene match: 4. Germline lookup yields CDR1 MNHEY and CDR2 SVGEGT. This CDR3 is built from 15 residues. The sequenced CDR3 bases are TGTGCCAGCACCCAAGCGGGAGCGAACACCGGGGAG. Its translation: CASTQAGANTGE. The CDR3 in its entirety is CASTQAGANTGELFF.